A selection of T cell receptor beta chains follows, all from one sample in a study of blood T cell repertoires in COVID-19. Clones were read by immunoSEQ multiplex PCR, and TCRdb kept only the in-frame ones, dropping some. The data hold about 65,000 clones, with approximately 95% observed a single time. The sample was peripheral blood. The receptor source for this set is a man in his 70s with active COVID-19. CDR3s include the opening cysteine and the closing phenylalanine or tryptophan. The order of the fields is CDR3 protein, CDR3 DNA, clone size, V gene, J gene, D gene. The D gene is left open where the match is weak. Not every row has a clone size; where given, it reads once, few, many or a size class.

CASSLMGGISYEQYF,TGTGCCAGCAGCTTAATGGGGGGTATCTCCTACGAGCAGTACTTC,NA,TRBV7-2,TRBJ2-7,NA
CASSSRGTGGNEKLFF,TGCGCCAGCAGCTCTCGAGGGACAGGGGGGAATGAAAAACTGTTTTTT,NA,TRBV5-1,TRBJ1-4,TRBD1
CASSQGGGENIQYF,TGTGCCAGCAGCCAAGGAGGAGGGGAGAACATTCAGTACTTC,NA,TRBV4-2,TRBJ2-4,NA
CASSNTGTGFDEQYF,TGCGCCAGCAGCAACACCGGGACAGGGTTTGACGAGCAGTACTTC,NA,TRBV5-1,TRBJ2-7,TRBD1
CASSPYRAGSLETQYF,TGTGCCAGCAGCCCATACAGGGCAGGTAGTTTGGAGACCCAGTACTTC,NA,TRBV9,TRBJ2-5,NA
CASSGGAGDVLSTDTQYF,TGCGCCAGCAGCGGCGGAGCGGGGGATGTCCTAAGCACAGATACGCAGTATTTT,NA,TRBV5-1,TRBJ2-3,TRBD2
CASRDSGNTEAFF,TGTGCCAGCAGAGACTCTGGGAACACTGAAGCTTTCTTT,NA,TRBV25-1,TRBJ1-1,NA
CASSLSGQHNEQFF,TGTGCCAGCAGCTTATCCGGACAACACAATGAGCAGTTCTTC,NA,TRBV11-2,TRBJ2-1,NA
CASSLGRVNGGYTF,TGTGCCAGCAGCTTAGGGAGGGTGAATGGAGGCTACACCTTC,NA,TRBV11-2,TRBJ1-2,NA
CASSLKGTGQYGYTF,TGTGCCAGCAGCTTGAAAGGGACAGGCCAATATGGCTACACCTTC,NA,TRBV5-6,TRBJ1-2,TRBD1
CACAGTSISEQYF,TGTGCCTGTGCGGGGACTAGTATCTCCGAGCAGTACTTC,NA,TRBV19,TRBJ2-7,TRBD2
CATSDFLQGADTQYF,TGTGCCACCAGTGATTTTCTCCAGGGGGCGGATACGCAGTATTTT,NA,TRBV24-1,TRBJ2-3,TRBD1
CASNADSRRNMNTEAFF,TGCGCCAGCAACGCCGATAGCAGGAGGAATATGAACACTGAAGCTTTCTTT,NA,TRBV5-1,TRBJ1-1,NA
CASNLDRSITGYTF,TGTGCCAGCAACCTGGACAGGTCTATCACGGGCTACACCTTC,NA,TRBV6-5,TRBJ1-2,TRBD1
CASSTGLAGGPGTGELFF,TGTGCCAGCAGCACCGGACTAGCGGGGGGGCCGGGCACCGGGGAGCTGTTTTTT,NA,TRBV3-1/TRBV3-2,TRBJ2-2,TRBD2
CASSQGGSITDTQYF,TGTGCCAGCAGCCAAGGGGGCTCCATCACAGATACGCAGTATTTT,once,TRBV3-1/TRBV3-2,TRBJ2-3,NA
CASSLAGGPNEQFF,TGTGCCAGCAGCTTGGCGGGGGGGCCGAATGAGCAGTTCTTC,NA,TRBV7-2,TRBJ2-1,TRBD2
CASSQRDSAYQETQYF,TGCGCCAGCAGCCAACGGGACTCAGCGTACCAAGAGACCCAGTACTTC,NA,TRBV4-1,TRBJ2-5,NA
CASSSAQVLNSPLHF,TGTGCCAGCAGCTCAGCTCAGGTGCTTAATTCACCCCTCCACTTT,NA,TRBV7-6,TRBJ1-6,NA
CASSLVGLAGQAEAFF,TGCGCCAGCAGCTTGGTAGGGTTAGCAGGGCAGGCTGAAGCTTTCTTT,NA,TRBV5-1,TRBJ1-1,NA
CASRFRGVITDTQYF,TGTGCCTCCCGTTTTCGGGGGGTCATCACAGATACGCAGTATTTT,NA,TRBV3-1/TRBV3-2,TRBJ2-3,TRBD2
CASSYSGGLPALSFPQPQHF,TGTGCCAGCAGTTACTCAGGGGGCCTCCCTGCCCTCTCTTTTCCTCAGCCCCAGCATTTT,NA,TRBV6-2/TRBV6-3,TRBJ1-5,TRBD1
CASSAGTRVRDTGELFF,TGTGCCAGCAGCGCTGGGACTAGAGTACGGGACACCGGGGAGCTGTTTTTT,once,TRBV7-9,TRBJ2-2,TRBD2
CASSGRFGASTDTQYF,TGTGCCAGCAGCGGCCGTTTTGGGGCAAGCACAGATACGCAGTATTTT,NA,TRBV5-6,TRBJ2-3,NA